The sequence of this T cell receptor (beta chain) was determined in a study of T cells in Graves' hyperthyroidism and ophthalmopathy. Study-wide points: The blood repertoire included most of the expanded thyroid clonotypes above 0.001.

Individuals with ophthalmopathy presented a Clinical Activity Score of at least 3, a NOSPECS grade of at least 4 and a duration under 3 months. Researchers barred patients who had uncontrolled infection, other autoimmune disease, pregnancy or lactation. As for this clonotype: The antigen remains undetermined.

Amplified regions were TCR beta CDR3 sequences from RNA transcripts. HTBI primers were employed in a first-round RT-PCR of the TCR CDR3. Each CDR3 protein is one row after TCRdb ran MiXCR on the multiplex PCR reads. Of 490,000 or so distinct CDR3 sequences in the sample, about 20% were seen once. This receptor was identified in a man between 40 and 49 years old with Graves' ophthalmopathy. The source material was blood.

In DNA, the CDR3 is TGTGCCTGGAGTGCTGGGGGGAAAGTGAGCACCGGGGAGCTGTTTTTT. Translation gives CAWSAGGKVSTGELFF. The chain joins TRBV30 to TRBJ2-2, with a weak D call TRBD2 (6 bases). The germline CDR1 and CDR2 sequences are GTSNPN and SVGIG (reference sequence). V was cut by 1 base and J by 4 bases, with 16 bases left in between. The CDR3 has 16 residues. The complete variable domain, with remaining parts taken from reference TRBV30 and TRBJ2-2, reads SQTIHQWPATLVQPVGSPLSLECTVEGTSNPNLYWYRQAAGRGLQLLFYSVGIGQISSEVPQNLSASRPQDRQFILSSKKLLLSDSGFYLCAWSAGGKVSTGELFFGEGSRLTVL.